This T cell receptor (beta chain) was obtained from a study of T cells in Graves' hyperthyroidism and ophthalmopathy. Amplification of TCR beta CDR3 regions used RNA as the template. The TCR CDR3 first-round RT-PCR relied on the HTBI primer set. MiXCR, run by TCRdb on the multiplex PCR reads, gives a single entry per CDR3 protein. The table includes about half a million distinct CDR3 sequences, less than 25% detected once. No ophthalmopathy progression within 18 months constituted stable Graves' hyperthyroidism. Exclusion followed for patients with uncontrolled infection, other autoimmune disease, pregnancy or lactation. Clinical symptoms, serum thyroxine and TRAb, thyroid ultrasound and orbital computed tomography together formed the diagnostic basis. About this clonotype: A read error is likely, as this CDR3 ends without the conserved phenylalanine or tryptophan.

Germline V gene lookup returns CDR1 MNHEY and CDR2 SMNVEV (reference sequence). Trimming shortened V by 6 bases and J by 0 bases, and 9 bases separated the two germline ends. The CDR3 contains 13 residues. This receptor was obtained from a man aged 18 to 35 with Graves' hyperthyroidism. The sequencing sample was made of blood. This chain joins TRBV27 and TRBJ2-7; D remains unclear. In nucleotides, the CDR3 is TGTGCCAGCAGCCTGCCCCTCTCCTACGAGCAGTACTAC. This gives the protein CASSLPLSYEQYY.